This TCR beta chain derives from a study of regulatory T cells in long-lasting Graves disease. Findings and limits, study-wide: Fewer public clonotypes were shared by new patients (966) than by persistent patients (around 2,900). Newly diagnosed Graves' patients exceeded persistent ones in TCR diversity.

Building of the TCR beta libraries involved iRepertoire HTBI primers and Arm-PCR of CDR3 regions. In the original workflow: From all samples, identification returned approximately 14 TRBJ and around 62 TRBV segments. In TCRdb, the multiplex PCR reads were re-called with MiXCR into one record per CDR3 protein. The V and J calls shown here were made by TCRdb, not taken from the authors' results. Among over 450,000 distinct CDR3 sequences listed, around 12% were seen once. This clonotype came up many times. Its specificity is unknown. The time point is: newly diagnosed GD, antithyroid drugs for less than 3 months. Extracted PBMC RNA gave rise to the TCR library. Peripheral blood, around 9.9 milliliters per patient, was collected in EDTA tubes. Per the germline V gene, CDR1 is SNHLY and CDR2 is FYNNEI. This CDR3 is 15 amino acids long. The germline V and J ends were trimmed by 4 bases and 2 bases, with 14 bases remaining between them.

This same sample was also part of a study on T cells in Graves' hyperthyroidism and ophthalmopathy.

This sequence was found in a woman aged 30 to 39 with Graves disease. The gene calls are TRBV2 and TRBJ2-5; a weak D match, TRBD2 (5 bases). The sequenced sample was peripheral blood mononuclear cells (PBMCs), obtained at new diagnosis, from a patient treated with antithyroid drugs. The CDR3 protein is CASSVPSRTQETQYF. The CDR3 DNA is TGTGCCAGCAGTGTCCCTAGCCGAACACAAGAGACCCAGTACTTC.